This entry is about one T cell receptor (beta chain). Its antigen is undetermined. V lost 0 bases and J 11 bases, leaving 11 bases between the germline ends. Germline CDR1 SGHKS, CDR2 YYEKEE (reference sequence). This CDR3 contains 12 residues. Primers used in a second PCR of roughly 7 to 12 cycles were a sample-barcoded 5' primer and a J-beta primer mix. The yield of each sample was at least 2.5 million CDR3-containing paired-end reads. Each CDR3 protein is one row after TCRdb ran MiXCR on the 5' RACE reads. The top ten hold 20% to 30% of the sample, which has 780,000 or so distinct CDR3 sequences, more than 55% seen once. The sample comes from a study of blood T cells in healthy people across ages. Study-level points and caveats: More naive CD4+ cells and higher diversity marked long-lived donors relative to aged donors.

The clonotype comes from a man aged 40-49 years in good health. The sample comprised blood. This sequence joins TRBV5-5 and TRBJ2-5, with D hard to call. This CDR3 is CASSLVPWLQYF. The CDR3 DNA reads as TGTGCCAGCAGCTTGGTTCCTTGGCTGCAGTACTTC.